This TCR beta chain emerged from a study of shared clonotypes between healthy human individuals. Germline V gene data show CDR1 as SGHRS and CDR2 as YFSETQ. Deletions cut 6 bases from V and 6 bases from J, with 19 bases between. This CDR3 has 14 amino acids. There are a few counts of this clone. Its antigen is currently unknown. The investigators split CD4+ cells into a CD45RA+ naive subset and a CD45RA-negative memory subset. Investigators spread the genomic DNA of each subset evenly over several immunoSEQ plates. Generated by immunoSEQ multiplex PCR, the TCRdb table keeps only in-frame clones and is missing some. The sample comprises roughly 2 million clones, about 94% of which are singletons, and over 0.1% rests with the top ten. Whole-study findings and limits: At large depth, rarefaction still showed sorted-subset sequencing to be incomplete. Naive subsets generally exceeded memory subsets in estimated richness.

The rearrangement joins TRBV5-1 to TRBJ2-7; D unclear. The sequence was obtained from a man between 18 and 29 years old in good health. Sequences were obtained from naive CD4+ T cells sorted from blood. Described subset: CD45RA+ positively selected. CDR3 nucleotides: TGCGCCAGCACCCCCACAGCCGGGTTGAGCGAGCAGTACTTC. Its protein is CASTPTAGLSEQYF.